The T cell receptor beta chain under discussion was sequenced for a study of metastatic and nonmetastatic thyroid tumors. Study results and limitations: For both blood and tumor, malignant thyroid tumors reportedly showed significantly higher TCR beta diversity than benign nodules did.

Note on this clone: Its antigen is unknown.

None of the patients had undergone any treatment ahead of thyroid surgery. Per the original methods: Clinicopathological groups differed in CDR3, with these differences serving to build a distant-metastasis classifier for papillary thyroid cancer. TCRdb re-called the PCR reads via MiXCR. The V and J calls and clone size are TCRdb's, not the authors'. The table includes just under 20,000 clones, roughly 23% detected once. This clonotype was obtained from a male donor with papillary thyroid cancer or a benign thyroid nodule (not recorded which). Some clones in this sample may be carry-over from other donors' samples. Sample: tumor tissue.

The CDR3 DNA reads as TGTGCCAGCAGGGGGGATTGGGGAAGGGTCAATCAGCCCCAGCATTTT. Amino acid sequence: CASRGDWGRVNQPQHF. The chain carries TRBV28 and TRBJ1-5, with a tentative D call TRBD1 (5 bases). The V end was cut by 6 bases, the J end by 3 bases, with 18 bases between. This CDR3 spans 16 amino acids. Germline V gene sequence: CDR1 MDHEN, CDR2 SYDVKM.